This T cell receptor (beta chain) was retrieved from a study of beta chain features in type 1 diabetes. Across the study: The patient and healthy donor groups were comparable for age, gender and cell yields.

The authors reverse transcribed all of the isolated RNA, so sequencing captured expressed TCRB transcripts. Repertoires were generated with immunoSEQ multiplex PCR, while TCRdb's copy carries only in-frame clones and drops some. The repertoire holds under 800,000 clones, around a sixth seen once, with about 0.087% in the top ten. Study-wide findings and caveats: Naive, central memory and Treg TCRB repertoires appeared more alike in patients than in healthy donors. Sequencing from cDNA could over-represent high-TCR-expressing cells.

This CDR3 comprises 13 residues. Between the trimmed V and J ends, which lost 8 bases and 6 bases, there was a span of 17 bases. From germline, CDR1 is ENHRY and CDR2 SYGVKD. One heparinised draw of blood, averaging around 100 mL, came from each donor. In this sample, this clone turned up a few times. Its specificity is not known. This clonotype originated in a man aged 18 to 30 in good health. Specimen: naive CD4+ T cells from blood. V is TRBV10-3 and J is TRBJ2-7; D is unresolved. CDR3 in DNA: TGTGCCATCCGAGGTCCTAGAACCCCCGAGCAGTACTTC. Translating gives CAIRGPRTPEQYF.